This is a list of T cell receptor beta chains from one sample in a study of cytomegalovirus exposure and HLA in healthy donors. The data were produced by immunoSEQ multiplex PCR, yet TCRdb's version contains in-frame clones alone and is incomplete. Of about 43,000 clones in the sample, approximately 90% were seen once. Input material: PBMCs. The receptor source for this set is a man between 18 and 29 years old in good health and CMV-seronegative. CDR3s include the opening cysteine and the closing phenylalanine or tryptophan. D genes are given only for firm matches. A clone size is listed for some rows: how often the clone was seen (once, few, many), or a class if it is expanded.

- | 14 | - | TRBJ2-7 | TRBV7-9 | TGTGCCAGCAGCGCCTCGGCGGTCTCCTACGAGCAGTACTTC | CASSASAVSYEQYF
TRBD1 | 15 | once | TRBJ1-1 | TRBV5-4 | TGTGCCAGCAGCGGAGGACAGGGTGGCGACACTGAAGCTTTCTTT | CASSGGQGGDTEAFF
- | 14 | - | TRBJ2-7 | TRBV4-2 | TGTGCCAGCAGCCAAGAGGGGCAGTCCTACGAGCAGTACTTC | CASSQEGQSYEQYF
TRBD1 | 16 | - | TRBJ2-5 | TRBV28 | TGTGCCAGCAGTTCGGACCTACAGGGGGCGGAGGAGACCCAGTACTTC | CASSSDLQGAEETQYF
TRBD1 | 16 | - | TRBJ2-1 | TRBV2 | TGTGCCAGCAGTGAACCCAGACAGGGGTGGGTTCAAGAGCAGTTCTTC | CASSEPRQGWVQEQFF
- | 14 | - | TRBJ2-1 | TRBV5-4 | TGTGCCAGCAGCTTGGATCCAGTCTACAATGAGCAGTTCTTC | CASSLDPVYNEQFF
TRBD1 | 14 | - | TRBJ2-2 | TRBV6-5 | TGTGCCAGCAGTTTGGGGACAGTTCACGGGGAGCTGTTTTTT | CASSLGTVHGELFF
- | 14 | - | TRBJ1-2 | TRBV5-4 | TGTGCCAGCAGCTTCTATCTAGTTAACTATGGCTACACCTTC | CASSFYLVNYGYTF
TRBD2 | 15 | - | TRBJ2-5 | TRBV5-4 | TGTGCCAGCAGCTTGGCCGGCGGGGGGCCCGGCATGCTGTACTTC | CASSLAGGGPGMLYF
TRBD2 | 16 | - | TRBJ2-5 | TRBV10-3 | TGTGCCATCAGTGAGTCGGGAAGCGGGGGGGAAGAGACCCAGTACTTC | CAISESGSGGEETQYF